Following are 15 T cell receptor beta chains from one sample sequenced in a study of identical twins. TCRdb re-analysed the 5' RACE reads in MiXCR, keeping a single row per CDR3 protein. The sample holds some 500,000 distinct CDR3 sequences, 14% seen once. These sequences were also reported in another study, on yellow fever vaccine responses in identical twins.

Specimen: CD4+ T cells sorted from blood. These receptor sequences come from a young woman in good health.

This clonotype has just a few counts. J is TRBJ2-7 and V is TRBV6-2 or TRBV6-3; 9 bases line up with TRBD2. CDR1 is MNHEY, CDR2 SVGEGT, per germline. Trimming took 4 bases from V and 5 from J; bases not matched to a gene: 3. The CDR3 has 13 amino acids. The CDR3 loop reads CASSSLAGNEQYF. The CDR3 coding sequence is TGTGCCAGCAGTTCTCTAGCGGGAAACGAGCAGTACTTC.

The rearrangement links TRBV3-1 to TRBJ2-7; 12 positions match TRBD2. With V trimmed by 2 bases and J by 4 bases, 6 bases remained unmatched. The CDR3 runs to 16 residues. In germline, CDR1 is LGHDT, CDR2 YNNKEL (reference sequence). CDR3 sequence (DNA): TGTGCCAGCAGCCAACCTACGACTAGCGGGAGTTACGAGCAGTACTTC. Translation gives CASSQPTTSGSYEQYF.

This clonotype came up a few times. The gene calls are TRBV6-1 and TRBJ1-1; no firm D call. The CDR3 is made up of 13 amino acids. Germline V gives CDR1 MNHNS, CDR2 SASEGT. V was pared by 4 bases and J by 8 bases, with 14 bases between. The CDR3 spells CASSAQLTREAFF. The CDR3 bases are TGTGCCAGCAGTGCCCAGTTGACTCGGGAAGCTTTCTTT.

This clonotype has only a few counts. The chain combines TRBV9 with TRBJ2-1; D call uncertain. This CDR3 contains 13 residues. V was cut by 0 bases and J by 9 bases, with 10 bases left in between. CDR1 and CDR2 (germline): SGDLS, YYNGEE. CDR3 sequence (DNA): TGTGCCAGCAGCGTAGATCCGGATGTTGAGCAGTTCTTC. Protein: CASSVDPDVEQFF.

The genes are TRBV7-2 and TRBJ2-1; D perhaps matches TRBD1 (6 bases). Per the germline V gene, CDR1 is SGHTA and CDR2 is FQGNSA. CDR3 length: 16 amino acids. Trimming removed 4 bases from V and 5 bases from J, with 18 bases in between. CDR3 coding DNA: TGTGCCAGCAGCTCGCCCGACAGGAACATAAACAATGAGCAGTTCTTC. It translates to CASSSPDRNINNEQFF. The full variable domain, with the rest looked up from reference TRBV7-2 and TRBJ2-1, is GAGVSQSPSNKVTEKGKDVELRCDPISGHTALYWYRQSLGQGLEFLIYFQGNSAPDKSGLPSDRFSAERTGGSVSTLTIQRTQQEDSAVYLCASSSPDRNINNEQFFGPGTRLTVL.

The chain is built from TRBV12-3 or TRBV12-4 and TRBJ2-1; D uncertain. The CDR3 has 14 residues. V gave up 3 bases and J gave up 4 bases, with 10 bases separating them. The CDR3 nucleotides read TGTGCCAGCAGTTTCCGGGTGGCGTACAATGAGCAGTTCTTC. Encoded protein: CASSFRVAYNEQFF.

This clonotype was counted only a few times. As DNA, the CDR3 is TGTGCCAGCAGCGGACTTACCCGGACAGCCAAAAACATTCAGTACTTC. Translating it yields CASSGLTRTAKNIQYF. The chain is built from TRBV7-9 and TRBJ2-4; maybe TRBD2 (5 bases). Per germline, CDR1 SEHNR and CDR2 FQNEAQ (reference sequence). This CDR3 region has 16 residues. The ends were cut back, 5 bases at V and 0 bases at J, with 14 bases in the middle.

This clonotype turned up a few times. The chain uses TRBV27 and TRBJ2-2, with D possibly being TRBD1 (5 bases). Trimming left V 7 bases short and J 1 base short, with 16 bases between. Germline V gives CDR1 MNHEY, CDR2 SMNVEV (reference sequence). This CDR3 is built from 16 residues. This CDR3 reads CASTDSFWLNTGELFF. The CDR3 DNA reads as TGTGCCAGCACCGACAGTTTTTGGCTGAACACCGGGGAGCTGTTTTTT.

With regard to this clonotype: It may be a read error: a sequence one base away is much more abundant. The J gene is TRBJ2-1, the V gene TRBV7-9; weak D call: TRBD1 (6 bases). Germline V gene sequence: CDR1 SEHNR, CDR2 FQNEAQ (reference sequence). The CDR3 totals 14 residues. The CDR3 DNA reads TGTGCCAGCAGCTTCCAGGGGCCCTACAATAAGCAGTTCTTC. Translation gives CASSFQGPYNKQFF.

The table lists this clonotype with many counts. The genes are TRBV11-2 and TRBJ1-3; D is uncertain. Germline V gene sequence: CDR1 SGHAT, CDR2 FQNNGV. The CDR3 loop spans 13 amino acids. V gave up 8 bases and J gave up 0 bases, with 8 bases separating them. In DNA, the CDR3 is TGTGCCAGCGCTATTAGCTCTGGAAACACCATATATTTT. Protein sequence: CASAISSGNTIYF.

This chain's CDR3 is CASSLVQGVKQYF. CDR3 DNA sequence: TGTGCCAGCAGCTTGGTCCAGGGGGTGAAGCAGTACTTC. This sequence joins TRBV7-9 and TRBJ2-7, with 7 bases that match TRBD1. This CDR3 contains 13 residues. V was clipped by 3 bases and J by 8 bases; unmatched bases: 7. Germline V gene data show CDR1 as SEHNR and CDR2 as FQNEAQ (reference sequence).

This clonotype was counted a few times. The chain couples TRBV5-1 to TRBJ2-1; 7 bases are a match to TRBD1. The CDR3 covers 17 residues. The V gene end was trimmed by 4 bases and the J gene end by 7 bases; junction bases not matched to a gene: 17. Germline CDR1 SGHRS, CDR2 YFSETQ. In DNA form, the CDR3 reads TGCGCCAGCAGCCCCGGTTTAGAGGGGGCGATTTGGAATGAGCAGTTCTTC. It translates to CASSPGLEGAIWNEQFF.

The chain couples TRBV7-2 to TRBJ1-1; D remains unclear. The length of the CDR3 is 15 residues. Trimming stripped 5 bases from V and 2 bases from J, with 15 bases between. Germline-derived CDR1 and CDR2 are SGHTA and FQGNSA. CDR3 nucleotide sequence: TGTGCCAGCAGCGAAAAGAACCGGGCCAACACTGAAGCTTTCTTT. This gives the protein CASSEKNRANTEAFF. The variable domain in full, completed from reference TRBV7-2 and TRBJ1-1, reads GAGVSQSPSNKVTEKGKDVELRCDPISGHTALYWYRQSLGQGLEFLIYFQGNSAPDKSGLPSDRFSAERTGGSVSTLTIQRTQQEDSAVYLCASSEKNRANTEAFFGQGTRLTVV.

The rearrangement uses TRBV6-5 and TRBJ2-5; 7 bases are shared with TRBD1. Germline assignment: CDR1 MNHEY and CDR2 SVGAGI. The CDR3 has 15 amino acids. After removal of 6 bases from V and 1 base from J, the junction contained 8 bases not matched to a gene. The CDR3 sequence is CASSYGGQVQETQYF. CDR3 DNA sequence: TGTGCCAGCAGCTACGGCGGACAGGTCCAAGAGACCCAGTACTTC.

This clonotype was observed at least ten times. This chain connects TRBV12-3 or TRBV12-4 to TRBJ2-2; 8 bases agree with TRBD1. The trim removed 6 bases at V and 3 bases at J, leaving 12 bases unmatched. This CDR3 comprises 17 residues. In DNA form, the CDR3 reads TGTGCCAGCAGACCCGACGGGACAGGTGCTCACACCGGGGAGCTGTTTTTT. Amino acids: CASRPDGTGAHTGELFF.